Shown below are 3 T cell receptor beta chains from a single sample sequenced in a study of T cell repertoires in cytomegalovirus infection (dated by TCRdb to about 2019). Sequencing used an Illumina HiSeq 1500. TCRdb trimmed public reads at Q25 via fastp, called clones via MiXCR and kept in-frame beta chains. When rows share a CDR3 protein, they turn into one entry using the most common DNA and genes. Within this sample are some 390,000 distinct CDR3 sequences, with around 18% of them counted one time only. Clones ranked in the top ten supply around 8.6% of the sample. The source material was PBMCs. These receptor sequences come from a human donor in good health (CMV status not recorded). Some clones in this sample may be carry-over from other donors' samples.

J is TRBJ2-1 and V is TRBV12-3 or TRBV12-4; possible D gene TRBD2, 6 bases. The CDR3 covers 12 residues. V was trimmed by 4 bases and J by 15 bases, leaving 16 bases between them. This CDR3 reads CASSWGTSNRFF. The DNA of the CDR3 is TGTGCCAGCAGTTGGGGGACTTCGAATCGGTTCTTC.

This clonotype was seen repeatedly, ten times or more. The chain couples TRBV12-3 or TRBV12-4 to TRBJ2-7; 13 nucleotides match TRBD2. V shed 6 bases and J 5 bases; nucleotides not matched to a gene: 7. The CDR3 has 15 amino acids. The CDR3 region is CASSTTSGRVDEQYF. In DNA form, the CDR3 reads TGTGCCAGCAGCACTACTAGCGGGAGGGTTGACGAGCAGTACTTC.

This clonotype was seen ten or more times. The gene calls are TRBV12-3 or TRBV12-4 and TRBJ1-2; maybe TRBD1 (6 bases). This CDR3 is 14 amino acids long. Trimming stripped 8 bases from V and 8 bases from J, with 21 bases between. This chain's CDR3 is CASGTGGGADGYTF. The DNA for the CDR3 is TGTGCCAGCGGCACTGGAGGGGGGGCAGACGGCTACACCTTC.